This T cell receptor beta chain was obtained from a study of technical replicates of blood from a handful of donors. Only in-frame clones appear in the TCRdb table, and some are missing; sequencing was by immunoSEQ multiplex PCR. The data contain around 80,000 clones, about 96% of them singletons. CDR1 and CDR2 from the germline V gene are MNHEY and SVGAGI. The CDR3 spans 12 residues. Trimming shortened V by 2 bases and J by 4 bases, and 6 bases separated the two germline ends. Input material: T cells isolated from PBMCs. This chain uses TRBV6-5 with TRBJ2-7; D remains ambiguous. The TCR originated in a human donor in good health. In DNA form, the CDR3 reads TGTGCCAGCAGTTACGGGCTTTACGAGCAGTACTTC. This sequence encodes CASSYGLYEQYF.